These 2 T cell receptor beta chains share one sample of origin, sequenced in a study of T cell responses to AZD1222 COVID-19 vaccine. Clones were read by immunoSEQ multiplex PCR, and TCRdb kept only the in-frame ones, dropping some. The sample has some 120,000 clones, more than 65% seen once; the top ten hold about 26%. The material was peripheral blood, obtained 28 days after the second AZD1222 dose. The origin of the receptors is an adult who received the AZD1222 COVID-19 vaccine.

The CDR3 coding sequence is TGTGCCAGCAGCTTCAACGAGCAGTACTTC. It specifies CASSFNEQYF. J is TRBJ2-7 and V is TRBV7-2; no clear D. V was trimmed by 3 bases and J by 5 bases, leaving 2 bases between them. This CDR3 region has 10 residues. Germline CDR1 reads SGHTA; CDR2 reads FQGNSA.

V gene TRBV7-2 combines with J gene TRBJ1-2; D gene ambiguous. Germline values: CDR1 SGHTA, CDR2 FQGNSA. V was shortened by 1 base and J by 7 bases, with 10 bases between the two germline ends. CDR3 length: 13 residues. The CDR3 coding sequence is TGTGCCAGCAGCTTAGGGCCGGAGGGTGGCTACACCTTC. Encoded protein: CASSLGPEGGYTF.